This T cell receptor (beta chain) was captured by sequencing in a study of post-analysis software for immune sequencing data. Study at large: Recorded disease courses covered relapsing-remitting, secondary progressive and progressive-relapsing multiple sclerosis. Some patients had no subtype annotation. Findings and limits, study-wide: Roughly 5 TRBV segments (TRBV5-6, TRBV5-1 and TRBV20-1 among them) occurred more frequently in patients than in controls. Compared with controls, patients showed significantly lower normalized Chao1 diversity.

Unique molecular identifiers had been added to the TCR beta cDNA libraries. From the PCR reads, TCRdb called clonotypes with MiXCR, one entry per CDR3 protein. This sample has hundreds of thousands of distinct CDR3 sequences, with roughly 30% found just once. Germline loops: CDR1 SGHRS, CDR2 YFSETQ. V was cut by 2 bases and J by 4 bases, with 21 bases left in between. CDR3 length: 17 residues. This clonotype has only one observation. Its matching antigen is unknown. The source of this sequence is a girl aged 5-17 years with multiple sclerosis. V and J are TRBV5-1 and TRBJ1-1; tentative D call: TRBD1 (5 bases). Material: blood. Here the CDR3 reads CASSFATGGLQVTEAFF. In nucleotides, the CDR3 is TGCGCCAGCAGCTTTGCGACGGGGGGACTGCAGGTCACTGAAGCTTTCTTT.